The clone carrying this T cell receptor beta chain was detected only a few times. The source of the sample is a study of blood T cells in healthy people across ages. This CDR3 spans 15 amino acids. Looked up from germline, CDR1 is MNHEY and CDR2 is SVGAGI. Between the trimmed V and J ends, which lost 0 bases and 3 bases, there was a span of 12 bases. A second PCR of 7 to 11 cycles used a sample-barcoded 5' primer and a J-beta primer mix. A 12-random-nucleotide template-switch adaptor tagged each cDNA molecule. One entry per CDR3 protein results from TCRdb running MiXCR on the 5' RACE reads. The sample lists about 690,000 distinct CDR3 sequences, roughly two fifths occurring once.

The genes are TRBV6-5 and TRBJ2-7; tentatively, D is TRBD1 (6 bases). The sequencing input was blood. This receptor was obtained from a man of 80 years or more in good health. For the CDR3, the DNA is TGTGCCAGCAGTTACTCGAGGCAGGGGTTCTACGAGCAGTACTTC. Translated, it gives CASSYSRQGFYEQYF.